The subject of this entry is one T cell receptor (beta chain). The antigen is undetermined. This sample was taken from a study of CD8 T cells in Susac syndrome. Study-level points and caveats: It was acknowledged in the study that its TCR sequencing and HLA analysis involved a relatively small number of individuals.

The V end was cut by 7 bases, the J end by 3 bases, with 10 bases between. Germline-derived CDR1 and CDR2 are MNHEY and SMNVEV (reference sequence). The CDR3 consists of 12 residues. RNA, at about 0.5 to 1 ug, was reverse transcribed with random hexamers. Amplification of TCR beta CDR3 was carried out by immunoSEQ multiplex PCR, which covered 54 Vbeta and 13 Jbeta segments. Each CDR3 protein gets one entry after TCRdb re-called the immunoSEQ multiplex PCR reads with MiXCR. The sample yields some 300,000 distinct CDR3 sequences, about 82% seen once. The sequenced material came from CD8+ T cells from PBMCs. This TCR derives from a human donor with multiple sclerosis. The rearrangement uses TRBV27 and TRBJ2-7, with D uncertain. The DNA of the CDR3 is TGTGCCAGCATAGGCCCAGTCTACGAGCAGTACTTC. This encodes CASIGPVYEQYF.